Listed here is a single T cell receptor beta chain. The CDR3 runs 16 residues. Germline V gene data show CDR1 as LGHNA and CDR2 as YSLEER. V was shortened by 4 bases and J by 14 bases, with 26 bases between the two germline ends. These data are taken from a study of blood T cell repertoires in COVID-19. Study background: The samples span acute and convalescent COVID-19 from the United States, Italy and Spain. From T cells, B-cell-depleted T cells, or PBMCs came the material, which was cDNA or gDNA.

As processed by the authors: Estimates of nucleated cell counts were drawn from the amplification of reference gene primers. The table came from immunoSEQ multiplex PCR; TCRdb's copy has only in-frame clones and leaves some out. V and J calls and clone size follow that table, whereas D and trimming were derived from the DNA. The table lists about 210,000 clones, roughly 85% of them singletons. The source is a woman between 40 and 50 years old with active or convalescent COVID-19. This chain uses TRBV4-3 with TRBJ1-4; D perhaps matches TRBD1 (6 bases). Specimen: peripheral blood. DNA for the CDR3: TGCGCCAGCAGCCGGGAGGGGGGGCACCCAAATGGGCTTCTGTTTTTT. This codes for CASSREGGHPNGLLFF.